This paragraph covers one T cell receptor (beta chain) sequence. The data were obtained in a study of PD-L1 blockade in urothelial cancer. Study overall: Atezolizumab (1,200 mg intravenously every 3 weeks) began at some point between 2014 and 2015 for patients. Patients had undergone 0 to 3 prior chemotherapy regimens. Tumors had a median of around 1,300 T cells.

Using immunoSEQ multiplex PCR, the repertoire was profiled, and TCRdb retains in-frame clones only, with some absent. The table includes about 36,000 clones, about a third detected once. CDR1 LNHDA and CDR2 SQIVND come from the germline V gene (reference sequence). The V end lost 5 bases, the J end lost 1 base, and 7 bases lay between the germline ends. CDR3 size: 13 residues. The V and J genes are TRBV19 and TRBJ2-3; D ambiguous. The clonotype originates from a man aged 55 to 70 with urothelial cancer. The starting material was tumor tissue, obtained before atezolizumab (anti-PD-L1) treatment. For the CDR3, the DNA is TGTGCCAGTAGTCTGACTCGCACAGATACGCAGTATTTT. Protein product: CASSLTRTDTQYF.